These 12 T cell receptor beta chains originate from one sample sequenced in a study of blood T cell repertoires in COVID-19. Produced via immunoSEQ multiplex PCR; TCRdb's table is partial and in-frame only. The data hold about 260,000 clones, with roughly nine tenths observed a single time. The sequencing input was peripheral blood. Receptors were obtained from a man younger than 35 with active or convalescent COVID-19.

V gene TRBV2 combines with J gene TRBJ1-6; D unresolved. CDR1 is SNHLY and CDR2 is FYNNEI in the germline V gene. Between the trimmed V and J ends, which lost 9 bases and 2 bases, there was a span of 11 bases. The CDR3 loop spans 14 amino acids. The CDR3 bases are TGTGCCAGTGGGGAGGATCCCTATAATTCACCCCTCCACTTT. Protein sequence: CASGEDPYNSPLHF.

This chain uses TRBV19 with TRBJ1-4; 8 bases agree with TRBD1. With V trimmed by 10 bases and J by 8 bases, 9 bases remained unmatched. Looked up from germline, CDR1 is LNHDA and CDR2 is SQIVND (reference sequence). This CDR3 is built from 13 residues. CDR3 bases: TGTGCCACCGATGGGACAGGAAAAGAAAAACTGTTTTTT. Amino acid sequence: CATDGTGKEKLFF.

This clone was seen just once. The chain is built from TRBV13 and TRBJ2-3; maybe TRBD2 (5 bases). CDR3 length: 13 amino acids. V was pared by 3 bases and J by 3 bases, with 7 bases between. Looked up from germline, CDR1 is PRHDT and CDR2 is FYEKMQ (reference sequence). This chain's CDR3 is CASSLGGTDTQYF. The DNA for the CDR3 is TGTGCCAGCAGCTTGGGCGGGACAGATACGCAGTATTTT.

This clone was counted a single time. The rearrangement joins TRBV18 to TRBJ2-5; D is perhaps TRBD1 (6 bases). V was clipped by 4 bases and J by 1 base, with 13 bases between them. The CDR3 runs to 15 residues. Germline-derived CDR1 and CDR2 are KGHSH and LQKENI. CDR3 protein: CASSRAGDGQETQYF. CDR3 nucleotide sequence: TGTGCCAGCTCACGTGCAGGGGACGGCCAAGAGACCCAGTACTTC.

The chain's CDR3 is CASSISQGHYGYTF. DNA for the CDR3: TGTGCCAGCAGCATTTCACAGGGGCACTATGGCTACACCTTC. The V gene is TRBV13, the J gene TRBJ1-2, with 7 bases identical to TRBD1. V was clipped by 5 bases and J by 3 bases; unmatched bases: 6. Germline CDR1 is PRHDT and CDR2 is FYEKMQ (reference sequence). The CDR3 covers 14 residues.

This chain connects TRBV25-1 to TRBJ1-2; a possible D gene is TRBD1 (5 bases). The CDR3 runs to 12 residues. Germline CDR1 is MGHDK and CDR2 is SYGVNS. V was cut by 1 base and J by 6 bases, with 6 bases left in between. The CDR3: CASSEWGDGYTF. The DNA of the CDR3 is TGTGCCAGCAGTGAATGGGGGGATGGCTACACCTTC.

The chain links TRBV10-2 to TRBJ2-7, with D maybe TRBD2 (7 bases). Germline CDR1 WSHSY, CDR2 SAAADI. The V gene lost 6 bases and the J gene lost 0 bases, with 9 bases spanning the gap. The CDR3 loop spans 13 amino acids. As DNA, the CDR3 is TGCGCCAGCAGAGGGGGGGACTCCTACGAGCAGTACTTC. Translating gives CASRGGDSYEQYF.

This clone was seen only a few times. The CDR3 region has the DNA TGTGCCAGCAGACAAGCGGGAGGGTGCACAGATACGCAGTATTTT. This codes for CASRQAGGCTDTQYF. The rearrangement links TRBV21-1 to TRBJ2-3; TRBD2, the D gene given by the table, was not confirmed from the DNA. TRBV21-1 constitutes a pseudogene. The CDR3 is 15 amino acids.

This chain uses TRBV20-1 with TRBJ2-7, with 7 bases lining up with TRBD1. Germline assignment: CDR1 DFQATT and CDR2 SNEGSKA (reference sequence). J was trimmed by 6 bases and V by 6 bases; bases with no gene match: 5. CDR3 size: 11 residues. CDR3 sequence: CSAKTGLEQYF. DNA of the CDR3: TGCAGTGCAAAGACAGGGCTCGAGCAGTACTTC.

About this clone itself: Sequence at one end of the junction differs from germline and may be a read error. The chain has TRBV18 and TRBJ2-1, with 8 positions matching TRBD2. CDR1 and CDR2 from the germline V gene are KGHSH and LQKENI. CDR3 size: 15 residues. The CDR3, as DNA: TGTGCCAGCTCTCCACTAGCGGACTCCTACAATGAGCAGTTCTTC. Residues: CASSPLADSYNEQFF.

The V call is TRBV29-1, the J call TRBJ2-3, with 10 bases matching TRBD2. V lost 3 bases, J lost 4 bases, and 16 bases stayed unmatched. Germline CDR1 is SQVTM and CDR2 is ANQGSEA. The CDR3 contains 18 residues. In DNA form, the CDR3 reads TGCAGCGTTGAGAGTTTGTTGAGGAGCGGGGGGGCCCCAGATACGCAGTATTTT. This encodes CSVESLLRSGGAPDTQYF.

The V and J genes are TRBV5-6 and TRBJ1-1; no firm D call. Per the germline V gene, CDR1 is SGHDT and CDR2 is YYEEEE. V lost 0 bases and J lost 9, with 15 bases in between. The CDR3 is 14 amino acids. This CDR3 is CASSLDSSGEKAFF. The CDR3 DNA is TGTGCCAGCAGCTTGGATTCGTCGGGAGAAAAAGCTTTCTTT.